The next 22 T cell receptor beta chains were all read from a single sample in a study of naive and memory T cell subsets. Two oligonucleotides, mixed equimolar, formed the beta constant-region primer covering TRBC1 and TRBC2. TCRdb used MiXCR to reprocess the UMI-ligation and nested PCR reads, holding one entry per CDR3 protein. The sample contains 140,000 to 150,000 distinct CDR3 sequences, 17% of which appear only once. What was sequenced was naive CD4+ T cells from blood. The origin of the receptors is a human donor in good health.

This clonotype has more than one count but fewer than ten. The V call is TRBV9, the J call TRBJ2-3, with D perhaps being TRBD1 or TRBD2 (5 bases each). The CDR3 spans 14 residues. Deletions cut 1 base from V and 1 base from J, with 7 bases between. CDR1 is SGDLS, CDR2 YYNGEE, per germline. CDR3 amino acids: CASSVLGGTDTQYF. The CDR3 nucleotides read TGTGCCAGCAGCGTATTGGGGGGCACAGATACGCAGTATTTT.

The V and J genes are TRBV12-3 or TRBV12-4 and TRBJ2-1, with 9 bases that match TRBD2. V trimming: 0 bases; J trimming: 10 bases; junction bases outside the gene matches: 7. The CDR3 is 15 residues long. CDR3 sequence reads: CASSLANSGRGEQFF. In DNA, the CDR3 is TGTGCCAGCAGTTTAGCGAATAGCGGGAGAGGGGAGCAGTTCTTC.

This clonotype was counted between two and nine times. This sequence joins TRBV3-1 and TRBJ2-3, with D perhaps matching TRBD2 (5 bases). Germline lookup yields CDR1 LGHDT and CDR2 YNNKEL (reference sequence). Trimming took 8 bases from V and 4 from J, leaving 7 bases between them. The CDR3 is 11 amino acids. CDR3 coding DNA: TGTGCCAGCGGACTGGCAGATACGCAGTATTTT. This translates into CASGLADTQYF.

CDR3 nucleotide sequence: TGCAGTGCTAGGGACGGCCGGAACACTGAAGCTTTCTTT. Its translation is CSARDGRNTEAFF. The rearrangement links TRBV20-1 to TRBJ1-1; D gene unclear. CDR1 DFQATT and CDR2 SNEGSKA come from the germline V gene (reference sequence). V dropped 3 bases and J dropped 1 base, with 9 bases sitting between them. The CDR3 is 13 residues long.

This clonotype was picked up a small number of times. The rearrangement joins TRBV7-2 to TRBJ1-6, with 8 bases matching TRBD1. The CDR3 extends over 13 amino acids. Germline V lookup: CDR1 SGHTA, CDR2 FQGNSA. With 3 bases clipped from V and 10 bases from J, the junction kept 2 bases outside the gene matches. The CDR3, as DNA: TGTGCCAGCAGCTTGGACAGGGAATCACCCCTCCACTTT. Encoded protein: CASSLDRESPLHF. The whole variable domain, filled in from reference TRBV7-2 and TRBJ1-6, reads GAGVSQSPSNKVTEKGKDVELRCDPISGHTALYWYRQSLGQGLEFLIYFQGNSAPDKSGLPSDRFSAERTGGSVSTLTIQRTQQEDSAVYLCASSLDRESPLHFGNGTRLTVT.

This clonotype was detected only a few times. The chain recombines TRBV29-1 with TRBJ2-3; perhaps TRBD2 as D (6 bases). The germline gives CDR1 SQVTM, CDR2 ANQGSEA. The V and J ends lost 4 bases and 1 base respectively, with 12 bases between them. This CDR3 is built from 14 residues. DNA for the CDR3: TGCAGCGTTGCAAGGAGGGCGGGCACAGATACGCAGTATTTT. It codes for CSVARRAGTDTQYF.

CDR3 region: CASSSRTGAIGKPQHF. The CDR3, as DNA: TGTGCCAGCAGTTCCAGGACAGGGGCTATAGGAAAGCCCCAGCATTTT. The chain couples TRBV6-2 or TRBV6-3 to TRBJ1-5; TRBD1 matches at 9 bases. Germline-derived CDR1 and CDR2 are MNHEY and SVGEGT. The CDR3 totals 16 residues. With 4 bases clipped from V and 8 bases from J, the junction kept 12 bases outside the gene matches.

The rearrangement uses TRBV2 and TRBJ1-1; D not resolved. Germline lookup yields CDR1 SNHLY and CDR2 FYNNEI. The CDR3 length is 15 residues. Trimming took 1 base from V and 7 from J, leaving 16 bases between them. The CDR3 nucleotides are TGTGCCAGCAGTGAAGGAAGGGTCCGAGCATTTGAAGCTTTCTTT. Residues: CASSEGRVRAFEAFF.

J is TRBJ1-6 and V is TRBV5-1, with 7 bases identical to TRBD1. This CDR3 has 18 amino acids. The germline gives CDR1 SGHRS, CDR2 YFSETQ. The trim removed 4 bases at V and 7 bases at J, leaving 17 bases unmatched. The CDR3 DNA reads as TGCGCCAGCAGCCCCATACTTACCACAACAGGGGAGAATTCACCCCTCCACTTT. It codes for CASSPILTTTGENSPLHF. Supplemented by reference TRBV5-1 and TRBJ1-6, the full variable domain reads KAGVTQTPRYLIKTRGQQVTLSCSPISGHRSVSWYQQTPGQGLQFLFEYFSETQRNKGNFPGRFSGRQFSNSRSEMNVSTLELGDSALYLCASSPILTTTGENSPLHFGNGTRLTVT.

V gene TRBV12-5 combines with J gene TRBJ1-3, with D unclear. Germline V gives CDR1 LGHNT, CDR2 FRNRAP. The length of the CDR3 is 15 residues. Trimming left V 4 bases short and J 0 bases short, with 10 bases between. The chain's CDR3 is CASGSGRSSGNTIYF. CDR3 DNA sequence: TGTGCTAGTGGTTCCGGACGTAGCTCTGGAAACACCATATATTTT.

This clonotype occurred a few times. V usage is TRBV20-1 and J usage is TRBJ1-1; tentative D call: TRBD1 (5 bases). CDR1 and CDR2 (germline): DFQATT, SNEGSKA (reference sequence). This CDR3 comprises 11 residues. V lost 7 bases, J lost 3 bases, and 9 bases lay in between. The CDR3 spells CSVRGDTEAFF. In DNA form, the CDR3 reads TGCAGTGTCCGGGGGGACACTGAAGCTTTCTTT.

The gene calls are TRBV7-2 and TRBJ1-4; a weak D match, TRBD1 (5 bases). This CDR3 contains 14 residues. V lost 1 base and J lost 8, with 11 bases in between. Germline V CDR1 and CDR2: SGHTA, FQGNSA. As DNA, the CDR3 is TGTGCCAGCAGCTTAGAGTCAGGGCGGGAAAAACTGTTTTTT. Translated, it gives CASSLESGREKLFF.

This clonotype was seen more than once but under ten times. V usage is TRBV5-6 and J usage is TRBJ1-4, with D hard to call. Germline CDR1 reads SGHDT; CDR2 reads YYEEEE. Trimming removed 2 bases at V and 8 bases at J, with 10 bases between. This CDR3 has 13 amino acids. CDR3 in DNA: TGTGCCAGCAGCTTCACCCGTTGGGAAAAACTGTTTTTT. Translation: CASSFTRWEKLFF.

The rearrangement joins TRBV5-5 to TRBJ1-4; 7 bases agree with TRBD1. CDR1 is SGHKS and CDR2 is YYEKEE in the germline V gene (reference sequence). Unmatched junction bases numbered 4, after V lost 4 bases and J lost 4 bases. This CDR3 has 14 amino acids. CDR3 nucleotide sequence: TGTGCCAGCAGCGTGGGACAGCTTAATGAAAAACTGTTTTTT. Encoded protein: CASSVGQLNEKLFF.

This clonotype was seen only a few times. V and J are TRBV7-2 and TRBJ2-7; 9 nucleotides agree with TRBD1. Unmatched junction bases numbered 8, after V lost 5 bases and J lost 3 bases. Germline V gene lookup returns CDR1 SGHTA and CDR2 FQGNSA. CDR3 size: 15 residues. Here the CDR3 DNA reads TGTGCCAGCAGCCAAACGGGACAGGGCCTCTACGAGCAGTACTTC. This codes for CASSQTGQGLYEQYF.

This clonotype was recorded many times. The chain recombines TRBV12-3 or TRBV12-4 with TRBJ2-4, with D unclear. Trimming took off 2 bases at V and 7 bases at J, with 3 bases between the two ends. The CDR3 runs 11 residues. The DNA of the CDR3 is TGTGCCAGCAGTTTACGGAACATTCAGTACTTC. It yields the protein CASSLRNIQYF.

This clonotype was detected ten times or more. The gene calls are TRBV7-9 and TRBJ1-5; weak D call: TRBD1 (5 bases). The CDR3 has 12 amino acids. Trimming pared 3 bases from V and 5 bases from J, leaving 5 bases between. Germline V CDR1 and CDR2: SEHNR, FQNEAQ (reference sequence). The CDR3 DNA sequence: TGTGCCAGCAGCTTGGGGGATCAGCCCCAGCATTTT. As protein: CASSLGDQPQHF.

The genes are TRBV20-1 and TRBJ1-1, with 10 bases identical to TRBD1. Germline V gene sequence: CDR1 DFQATT, CDR2 SNEGSKA (reference sequence). Trimming removed 5 bases from V and 5 bases from J; junction bases left unmatched: 5. The length of the CDR3 is 13 residues. The CDR3 nucleotides are TGCAGTGCTTTGGGACAGGGGACGACTGAAGCTTTCTTT. It codes for CSALGQGTTEAFF.

V usage is TRBV18 and J usage is TRBJ2-7; 7 bases are a match to TRBD1. Germline trimming cut 4 bases from V and 2 bases from J; bases unmatched to any gene: 11. This CDR3 region has 16 residues. CDR1 and CDR2 from the germline V gene are KGHSH and LQKENI. CDR3 in DNA: TGTGCCAGCTCACTCAGTACGGACAGGCTCCCCTACGAGCAGTACTTC. Translated: CASSLSTDRLPYEQYF.

The chain links TRBV20-1 to TRBJ2-1; 12 bases are a match to TRBD2. This CDR3 comprises 16 residues. V dropped 1 base and J dropped 4; count of bases not matched to a gene: 5. Germline assignment: CDR1 DFQATT and CDR2 SNEGSKA (reference sequence). As DNA, the CDR3 is TGCAGTGCTAGAGTTTCGACTAGCGGGAGATACAATGAGCAGTTCTTC. This sequence encodes CSARVSTSGRYNEQFF.

The chain couples TRBV5-1 to TRBJ2-5; 10 bases agree with TRBD2. Germline CDR1 is SGHRS and CDR2 is YFSETQ. V lost 4 bases and J lost 2; bases outside the gene matches: 8. The length of the CDR3 is 16 residues. CDR3 sequence: CASSGRAGGEQETQYF. The DNA for the CDR3 is TGCGCCAGCAGCGGGCGAGCGGGAGGGGAACAAGAGACCCAGTACTTC.

The CDR3 DNA reads TGTGCCAGCCGATCCGGGACAGGGTCCGACTCTAACTATGGCTACACCTTC. Amino acid sequence: CASRSGTGSDSNYGYTF. The chain links TRBV12-3 or TRBV12-4 to TRBJ1-2, with 9 bases lining up with TRBD1. The V segment lost 8 bases and the J segment 0 bases; nucleotides outside the gene matches: 13. The CDR3 runs to 17 residues.